These T cell receptor beta chains were read from a single sample in a study of blood T cell repertoires in COVID-19. TCRdb keeps only in-frame clones here, not all; method: immunoSEQ multiplex PCR. The repertoire holds approximately 180,000 clones, approximately 90% seen once, with approximately 4.5% in the top ten. Sequenced material: peripheral blood. Receptors originate from a human donor in a cohort sampled during active COVID-19. Both conserved end residues are part of each CDR3. The D gene is left open where the match is weak. Where a row states a size, it is once, few, many or the class of an expanded clone; other rows omit it.

V gene	clone size	D gene	J gene	CDR3 protein	CDR3 DNA
TRBV4-3	.	.	TRBJ2-2	CASSHFVHAGELFF	TGCGCCAGCAGCCATTTTGTCCATGCCGGGGAGCTGTTTTTT
TRBV28	.	.	TRBJ2-6	CASSRGQFSGANVLTF	TGTGCCAGCAGCCGCGGACAGTTCTCTGGGGCCAACGTCCTGACTTTC
TRBV5-6	.	.	TRBJ1-4	CASSLRNEKLFF	TGTGCCAGCAGCTTGCGGAATGAAAAACTGTTTTTT
TRBV7-2	.	.	TRBJ1-1	CASSRQGPNTEAFF	TGTGCCAGCAGTCGCCAGGGCCCGAACACTGAAGCTTTCTTT
TRBV5-6	.	TRBD1	TRBJ2-7	CASSPQTGESYEQYF	TGTGCCAGCAGCCCCCAGACAGGGGAGTCCTACGAGCAGTACTTC
TRBV2	.	TRBD1	TRBJ2-1	CASTLDRAVYNEQFF	TGTGCCAGCACACTCGACAGGGCGGTCTACAATGAGCAGTTCTTC
TRBV4-1	.	.	TRBJ1-1	CASSQSVTNTEAFF	TGCGCCAGCAGCCAATCAGTTACCAACACTGAAGCTTTCTTT
TRBV6-2/TRBV6-3	.	TRBD1	TRBJ2-1	CASSKDRGFRFF	TGTGCCAGCAGCAAGGACAGGGGGTTTAGGTTCTTC
TRBV6-6	.	.	TRBJ2-3	CASSGPGSTDTQYF	TGTGCCAGCAGTGGGCCGGGATCCACAGATACGCAGTATTTT
TRBV15	once	TRBD1	TRBJ2-3	CATSRDVPTGSTDTQYF	TGTGCCACCAGCAGAGATGTGCCGACAGGGAGCACAGATACGCAGTATTTT
TRBV9	.	.	TRBJ2-1	CASSNTQQYRDEQFF	TGTGCCAGCAGCAACACTCAACAATATCGGGATGAGCAGTTCTTC
TRBV2	.	.	TRBJ2-6	CASSPGTSSGANVLTF	TGTGCCAGCAGTCCCGGGACAAGCTCTGGGGCCAACGTCCTGACTTTC
TRBV7-9	few	.	TRBJ1-3	CASSLEGRRGNTIYF	TGTGCCAGCAGCCTGGAGGGGCGAAGGGGAAACACCATATATTTT
TRBV15	once	.	TRBJ2-1	CATSRGSLSYNEQFF	TGTGCCACCAGCAGAGGGAGTCTCTCCTACAATGAGCAGTTCTTC
TRBV30	.	.	TRBJ2-7	CAWGLRGTREQYF	TGTGCCTGGGGATTACGGGGGACGAGAGAGCAGTACTTC
TRBV29-1	.	TRBD1	TRBJ1-2	CSVGGTGGVNDYGYTF	TGCAGCGTCGGGGGGACAGGGGGCGTGAACGACTATGGCTACACCTTC
TRBV15	.	.	TRBJ1-5	CATSRVGGAENQPQHF	TGTGCCACCAGCAGAGTGGGAGGGGCAGAGAATCAGCCCCAGCATTTT
TRBV12-3/TRBV12-4	.	.	TRBJ1-1	CASQTGNTEAFF	TGTGCCAGCCAGACAGGGAACACTGAAGCTTTCTTT
TRBV18	once	.	TRBJ1-5	CASSPDRNQPQHF	TGTGCCAGCTCACCCGACAGGAATCAGCCCCAGCATTTT
TRBV10-3	.	TRBD2	TRBJ2-3	CAIGTSGSGDTQYF	TGTGCCATCGGGACTAGCGGGAGCGGGGATACGCAGTATTTT
TRBV5-1	.	TRBD1	TRBJ2-7	CASSSDGQGAVEQYF	TGCGCCAGCAGCTCGGACGGACAGGGGGCCGTCGAGCAGTACTTC
TRBV18	once	TRBD2	TRBJ2-5	CASSPSPGRGETQYF	TGTGCCAGCTCACCATCCCCAGGGAGGGGAGAGACCCAGTACTTC